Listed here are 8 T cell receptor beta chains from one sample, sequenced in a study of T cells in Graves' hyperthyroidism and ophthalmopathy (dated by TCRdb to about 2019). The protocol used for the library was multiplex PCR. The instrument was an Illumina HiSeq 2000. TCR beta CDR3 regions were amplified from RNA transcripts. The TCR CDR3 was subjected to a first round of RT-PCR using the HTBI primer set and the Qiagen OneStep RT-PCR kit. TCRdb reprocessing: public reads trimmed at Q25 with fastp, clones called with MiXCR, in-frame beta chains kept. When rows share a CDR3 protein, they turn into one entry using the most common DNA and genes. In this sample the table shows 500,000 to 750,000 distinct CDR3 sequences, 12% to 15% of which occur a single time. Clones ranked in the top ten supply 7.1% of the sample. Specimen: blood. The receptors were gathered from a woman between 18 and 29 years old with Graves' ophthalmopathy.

The CDR3, as DNA: TGTGCCAGCAGTGGTTCCGGACTAGCGGAGACCGATACGGACTCCTACAATGAGCAGTTCTTC. Its translation: CASSGSGLAETDTDSYNEQFF. This chain joins TRBV2 and TRBJ2-1; 10 nucleotides match TRBD2. This CDR3 region has 21 residues. With V trimmed by 4 bases and J by 0 bases, 18 bases remained unmatched. Germline values: CDR1 SNHLY, CDR2 FYNNEI. The full variable domain, its missing parts supplied by reference TRBV2 and TRBJ2-1, is EPEVTQTPSHQVTQMGQEVILRCVPISNHLYFYWYRQILGQKVEFLVSFYNNEISEKSEIFDDQFSVERPDGSNFTLKIRSTKLEDSAMYFCASSGSGLAETDTDSYNEQFFGPGTRLTVL.

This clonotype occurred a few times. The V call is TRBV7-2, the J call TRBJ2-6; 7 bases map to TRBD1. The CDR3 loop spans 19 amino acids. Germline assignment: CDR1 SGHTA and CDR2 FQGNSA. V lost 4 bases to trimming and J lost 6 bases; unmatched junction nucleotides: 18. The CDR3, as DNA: TGTGCCAGCAGCTCCCCTAGGGACAGCGGAAGCGTTTTGGCCAACGTCCTGACTTTC. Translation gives CASSSPRDSGSVLANVLTF.

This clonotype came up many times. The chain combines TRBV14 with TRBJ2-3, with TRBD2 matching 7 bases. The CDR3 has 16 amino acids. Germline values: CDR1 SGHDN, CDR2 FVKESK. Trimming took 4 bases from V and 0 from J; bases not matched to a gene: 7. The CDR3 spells CASSLTRLASTDTQYF. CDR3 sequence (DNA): TGTGCCAGCAGCCTGACCCGACTAGCCAGCACAGATACGCAGTATTTT.

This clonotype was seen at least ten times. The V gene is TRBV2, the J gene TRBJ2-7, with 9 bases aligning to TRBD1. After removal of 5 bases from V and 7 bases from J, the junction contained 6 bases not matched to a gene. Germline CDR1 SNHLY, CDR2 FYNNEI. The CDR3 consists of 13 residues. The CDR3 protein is CASSTTGGGEQYF. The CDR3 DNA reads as TGTGCCAGCAGTACGACAGGGGGAGGAGAGCAGTACTTC.

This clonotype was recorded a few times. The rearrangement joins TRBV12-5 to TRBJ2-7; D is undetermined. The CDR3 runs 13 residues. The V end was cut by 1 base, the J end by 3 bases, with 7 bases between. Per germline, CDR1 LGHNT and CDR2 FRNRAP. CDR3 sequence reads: CASGLASHYEQYF. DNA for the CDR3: TGTGCTAGTGGTTTGGCATCCCACTACGAGCAGTACTTC.

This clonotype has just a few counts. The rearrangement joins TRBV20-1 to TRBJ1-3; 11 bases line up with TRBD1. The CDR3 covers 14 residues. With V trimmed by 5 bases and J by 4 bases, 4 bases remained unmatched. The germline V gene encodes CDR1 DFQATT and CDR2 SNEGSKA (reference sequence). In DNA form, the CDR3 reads TGCAGTGCTCTCCGGGACAGGGGGGGAAACACCATATATTTT. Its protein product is CSALRDRGGNTIYF.

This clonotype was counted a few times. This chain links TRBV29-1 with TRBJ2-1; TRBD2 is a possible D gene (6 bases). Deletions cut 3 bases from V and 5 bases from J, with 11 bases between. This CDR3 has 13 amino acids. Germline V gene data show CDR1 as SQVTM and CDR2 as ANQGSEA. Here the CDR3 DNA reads TGCAGCGTTGACGGACTACCTAACAATGAGCAGTTCTTC. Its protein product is CSVDGLPNNEQFF.

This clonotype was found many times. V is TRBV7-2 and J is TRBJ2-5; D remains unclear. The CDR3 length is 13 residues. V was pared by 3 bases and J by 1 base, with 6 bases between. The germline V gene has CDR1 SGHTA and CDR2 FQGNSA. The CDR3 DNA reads TGTGCCAGCAGCTTCGATCCCCAAGAGACCCAGTACTTC. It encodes CASSFDPQETQYF.